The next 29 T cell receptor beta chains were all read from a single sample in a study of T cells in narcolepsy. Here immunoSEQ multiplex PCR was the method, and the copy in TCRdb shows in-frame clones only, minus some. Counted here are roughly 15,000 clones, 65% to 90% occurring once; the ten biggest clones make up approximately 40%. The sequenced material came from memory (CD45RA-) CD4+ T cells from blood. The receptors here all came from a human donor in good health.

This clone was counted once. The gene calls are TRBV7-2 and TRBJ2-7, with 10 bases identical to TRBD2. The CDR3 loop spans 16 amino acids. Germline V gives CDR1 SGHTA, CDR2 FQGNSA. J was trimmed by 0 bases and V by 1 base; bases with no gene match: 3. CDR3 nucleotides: TGTGCCAGCAGCTTAGGGACTAGCGGAAGCTCCTACGAGCAGTACTTC. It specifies CASSLGTSGSSYEQYF.

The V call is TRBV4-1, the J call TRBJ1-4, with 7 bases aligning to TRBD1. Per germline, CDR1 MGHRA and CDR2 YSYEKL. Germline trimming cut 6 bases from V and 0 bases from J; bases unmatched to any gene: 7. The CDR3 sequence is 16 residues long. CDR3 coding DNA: TGCGCCAGCAGTAGGGGGCTTTCCGCAACTAATGAAAAACTGTTTTTT. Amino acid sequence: CASSRGLSATNEKLFF.

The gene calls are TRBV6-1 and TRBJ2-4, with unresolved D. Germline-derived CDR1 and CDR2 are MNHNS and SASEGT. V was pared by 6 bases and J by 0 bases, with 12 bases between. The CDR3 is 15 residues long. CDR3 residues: CASSPLSLAKNIQYF. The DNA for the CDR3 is TGTGCCAGCAGCCCGCTTTCACTAGCCAAAAACATTCAGTACTTC.

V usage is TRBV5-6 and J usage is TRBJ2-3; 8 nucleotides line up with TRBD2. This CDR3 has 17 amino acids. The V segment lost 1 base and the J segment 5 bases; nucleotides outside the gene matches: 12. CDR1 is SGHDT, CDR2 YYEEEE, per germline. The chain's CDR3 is CASSLLREGHSGDTQYF. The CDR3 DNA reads TGTGCCAGCAGCTTGTTACGGGAGGGCCATTCTGGAGATACGCAGTATTTT.

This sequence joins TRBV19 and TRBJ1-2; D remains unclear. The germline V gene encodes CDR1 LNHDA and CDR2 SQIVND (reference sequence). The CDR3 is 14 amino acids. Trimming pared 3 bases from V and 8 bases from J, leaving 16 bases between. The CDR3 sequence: CASSISGGAWGYTF. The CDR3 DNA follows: TGTGCCAGTAGTATCTCAGGTGGCGCGTGGGGCTACACCTTC.

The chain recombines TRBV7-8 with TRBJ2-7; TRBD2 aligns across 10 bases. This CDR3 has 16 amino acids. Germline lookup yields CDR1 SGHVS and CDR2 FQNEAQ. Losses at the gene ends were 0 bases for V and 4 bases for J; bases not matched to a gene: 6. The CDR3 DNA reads TGTGCCAGCAGCTTAGCGCGTAGTAGCGGGGGGTACGAGCAGTACTTC. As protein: CASSLARSSGGYEQYF.

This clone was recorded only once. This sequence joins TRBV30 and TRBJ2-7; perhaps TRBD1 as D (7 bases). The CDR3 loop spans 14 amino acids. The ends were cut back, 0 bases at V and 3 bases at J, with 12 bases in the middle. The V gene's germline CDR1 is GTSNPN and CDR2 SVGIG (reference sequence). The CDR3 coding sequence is TGTGCCTGGAGTGTTGGAGGGGGCATCTACGAGCAGTACTTC. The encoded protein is CAWSVGGGIYEQYF.

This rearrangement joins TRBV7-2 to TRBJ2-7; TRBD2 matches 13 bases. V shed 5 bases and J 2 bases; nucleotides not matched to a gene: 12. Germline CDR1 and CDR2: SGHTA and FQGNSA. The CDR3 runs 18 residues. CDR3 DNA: TGTGCCAGCAGCCGAAAGCGGACTAGCGGGAGTTTCCCCTACGAGCAGTACTTC. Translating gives CASSRKRTSGSFPYEQYF.

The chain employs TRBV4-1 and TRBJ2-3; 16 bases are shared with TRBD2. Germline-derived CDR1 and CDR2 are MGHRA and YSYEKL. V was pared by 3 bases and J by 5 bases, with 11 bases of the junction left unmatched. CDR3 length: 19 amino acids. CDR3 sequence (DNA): TGCGCCAGCAGCCACCCGGGACTAGCGGGGGGGCCGGATCAAGATACGCAGTATTTT. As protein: CASSHPGLAGGPDQDTQYF.

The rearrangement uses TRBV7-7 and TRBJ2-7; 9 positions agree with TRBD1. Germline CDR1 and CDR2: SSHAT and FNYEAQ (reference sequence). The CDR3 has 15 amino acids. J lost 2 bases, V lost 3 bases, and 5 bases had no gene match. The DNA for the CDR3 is TGTGCCAGCAGCTTGGGACAGGGTCTCCCCTACGAGCAGTACTTC. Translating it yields CASSLGQGLPYEQYF.

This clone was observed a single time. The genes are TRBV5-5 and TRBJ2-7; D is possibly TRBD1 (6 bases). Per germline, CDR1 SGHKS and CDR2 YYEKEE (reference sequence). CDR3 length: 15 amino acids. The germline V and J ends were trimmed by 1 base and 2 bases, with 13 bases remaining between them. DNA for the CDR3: TGTGCCAGCAGCTTGTATTCACAGGGAACCTACGAGCAGTACTTC. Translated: CASSLYSQGTYEQYF.

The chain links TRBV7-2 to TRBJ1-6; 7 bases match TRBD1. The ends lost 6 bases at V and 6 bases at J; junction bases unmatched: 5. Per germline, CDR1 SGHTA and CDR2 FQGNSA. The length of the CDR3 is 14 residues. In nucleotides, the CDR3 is TGTGCCAGCAGTTCCGGGACAGCTAATTCACCCCTCCACTTT. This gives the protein CASSSGTANSPLHF.

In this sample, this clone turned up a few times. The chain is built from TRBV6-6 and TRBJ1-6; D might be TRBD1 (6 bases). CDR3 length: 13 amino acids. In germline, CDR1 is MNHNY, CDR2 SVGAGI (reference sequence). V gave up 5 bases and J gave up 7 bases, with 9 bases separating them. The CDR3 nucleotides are TGTGCCAGCAGTGAGGGGGACAATTCACCCCTCCACTTT. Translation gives CASSEGDNSPLHF.

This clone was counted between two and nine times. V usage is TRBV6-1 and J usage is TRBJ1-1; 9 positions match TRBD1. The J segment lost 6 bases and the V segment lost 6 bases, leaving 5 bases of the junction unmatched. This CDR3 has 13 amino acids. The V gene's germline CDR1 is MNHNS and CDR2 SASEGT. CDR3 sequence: CASRRTGAPEAFF. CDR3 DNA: TGTGCCAGCAGGCGGACAGGGGCCCCTGAAGCTTTCTTT.

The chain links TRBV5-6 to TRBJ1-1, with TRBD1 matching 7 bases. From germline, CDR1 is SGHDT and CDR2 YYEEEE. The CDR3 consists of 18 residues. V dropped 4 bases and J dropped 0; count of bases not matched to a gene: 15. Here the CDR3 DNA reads TGTGCCAGCAGCCTATCTCAGGGGGGAGGACTTATGAACACTGAAGCTTTCTTT. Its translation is CASSLSQGGGLMNTEAFF.

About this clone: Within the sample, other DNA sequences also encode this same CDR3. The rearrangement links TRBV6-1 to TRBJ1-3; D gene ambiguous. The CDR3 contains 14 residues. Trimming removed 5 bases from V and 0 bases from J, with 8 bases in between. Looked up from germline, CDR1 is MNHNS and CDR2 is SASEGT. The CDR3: CASSPTSSGNTIYF. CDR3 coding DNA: TGTGCCAGCAGTCCGACCTCCTCTGGAAACACCATATATTTT.

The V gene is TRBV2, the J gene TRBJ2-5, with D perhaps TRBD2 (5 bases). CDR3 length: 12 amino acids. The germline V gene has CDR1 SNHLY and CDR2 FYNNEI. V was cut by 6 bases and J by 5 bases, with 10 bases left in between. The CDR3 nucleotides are TGTGCCAGCAGGCTAGCTTCGGAGACCCAGTACTTC. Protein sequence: CASRLASETQYF.

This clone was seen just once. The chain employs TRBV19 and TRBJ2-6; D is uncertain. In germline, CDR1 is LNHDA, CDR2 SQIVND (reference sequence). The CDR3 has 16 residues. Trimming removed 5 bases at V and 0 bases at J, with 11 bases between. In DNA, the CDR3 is TGTGCCAGTAGTTTACGGGCCCTCTCTGGGGCCAACGTCCTGACTTTC. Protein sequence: CASSLRALSGANVLTF.

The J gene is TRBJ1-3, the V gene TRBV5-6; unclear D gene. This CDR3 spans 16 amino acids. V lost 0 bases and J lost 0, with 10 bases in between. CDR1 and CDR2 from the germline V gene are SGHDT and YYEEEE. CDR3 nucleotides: TGTGCCAGCAGCTTGGTTGGACTGAACTCTGGAAACACCATATATTTT. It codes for CASSLVGLNSGNTIYF.

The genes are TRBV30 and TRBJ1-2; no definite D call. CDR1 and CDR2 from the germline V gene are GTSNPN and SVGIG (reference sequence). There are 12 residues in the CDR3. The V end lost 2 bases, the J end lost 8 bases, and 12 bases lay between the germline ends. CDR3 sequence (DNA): TGTGCCTGGAGTCCCTGGAGTGGAGGCTACACCTTC. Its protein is CAWSPWSGGYTF.

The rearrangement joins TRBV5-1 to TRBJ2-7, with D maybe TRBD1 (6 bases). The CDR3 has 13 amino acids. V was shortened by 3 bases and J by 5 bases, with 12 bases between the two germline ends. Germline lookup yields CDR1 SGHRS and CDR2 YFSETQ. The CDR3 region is CASSSVTGNEQYF. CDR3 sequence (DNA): TGCGCCAGCAGCTCGGTTACAGGGAACGAGCAGTACTTC.

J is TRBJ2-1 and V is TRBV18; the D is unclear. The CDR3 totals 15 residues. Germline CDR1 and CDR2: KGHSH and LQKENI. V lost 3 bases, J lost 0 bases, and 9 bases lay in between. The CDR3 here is CASSPTQSSYNEQFF. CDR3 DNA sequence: TGTGCCAGCTCACCGACGCAGAGCTCCTACAATGAGCAGTTCTTC. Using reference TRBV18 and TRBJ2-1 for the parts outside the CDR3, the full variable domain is NAGVMQNPRHLVRRRGQEARLRCSPMKGHSHVYWYRQLPEEGLKFMVYLQKENIIDESGMPKERFSAEFPKEGPSILRIQQVVRGDSAAYFCASSPTQSSYNEQFFGPGTRLTVL.

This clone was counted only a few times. The chain's CDR3 is CASSLYGNTIYF. The CDR3, as DNA: TGTGCCAGCAGCTTGTATGGAAACACCATATATTTT. The chain uses TRBV7-9 and TRBJ1-3, with D uncertain. Germline loops: CDR1 SEHNR, CDR2 FQNEAQ (reference sequence). This CDR3 has 12 residues. V dropped 3 bases and J dropped 3 bases, with 3 bases sitting between them.

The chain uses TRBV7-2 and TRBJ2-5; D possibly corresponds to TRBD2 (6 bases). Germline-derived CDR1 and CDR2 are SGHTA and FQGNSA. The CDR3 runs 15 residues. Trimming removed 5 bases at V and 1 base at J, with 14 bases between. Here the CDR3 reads CASSKGLGSQETQYF. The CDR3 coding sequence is TGTGCCAGCAGCAAGGGACTCGGCTCCCAAGAGACCCAGTACTTC. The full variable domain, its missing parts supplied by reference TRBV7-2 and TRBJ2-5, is GAGVSQSPSNKVTEKGKDVELRCDPISGHTALYWYRQSLGQGLEFLIYFQGNSAPDKSGLPSDRFSAERTGGSVSTLTIQRTQQEDSAVYLCASSKGLGSQETQYFGPGTRLLVL.

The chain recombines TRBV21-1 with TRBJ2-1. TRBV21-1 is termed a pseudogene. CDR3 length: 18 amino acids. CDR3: CASSKAKETSPWGNEQFF. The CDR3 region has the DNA TGTGCCAGCAGCAAAGCAAAGGAGACCTCGCCGTGGGGCAATGAGCAGTTCTTC.

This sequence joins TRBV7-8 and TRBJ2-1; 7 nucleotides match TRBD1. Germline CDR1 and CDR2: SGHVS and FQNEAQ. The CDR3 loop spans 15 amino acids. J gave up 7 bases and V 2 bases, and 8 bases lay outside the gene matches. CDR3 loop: CASSLPGTARNEQFF. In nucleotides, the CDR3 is TGTGCCAGCAGCTTACCCGGGACAGCCCGGAATGAGCAGTTCTTC.

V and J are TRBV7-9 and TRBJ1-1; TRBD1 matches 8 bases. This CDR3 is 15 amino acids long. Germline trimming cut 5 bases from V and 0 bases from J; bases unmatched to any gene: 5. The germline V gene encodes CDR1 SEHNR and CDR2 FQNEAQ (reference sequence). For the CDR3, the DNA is TGTGCCAGCAGCCAATACAGGGGGGTGAACACTGAAGCTTTCTTT. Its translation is CASSQYRGVNTEAFF.

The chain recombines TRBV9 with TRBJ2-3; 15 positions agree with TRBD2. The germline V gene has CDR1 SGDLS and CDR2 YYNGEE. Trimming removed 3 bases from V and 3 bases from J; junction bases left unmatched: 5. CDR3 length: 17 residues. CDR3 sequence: CASSARTSGGATDTQYF. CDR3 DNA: TGTGCCAGCAGCGCACGGACTAGCGGGGGGGCAACAGATACGCAGTATTTT.

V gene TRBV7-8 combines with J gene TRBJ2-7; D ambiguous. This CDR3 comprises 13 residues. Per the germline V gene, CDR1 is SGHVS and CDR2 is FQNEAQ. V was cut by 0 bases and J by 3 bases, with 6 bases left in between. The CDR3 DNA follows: TGTGCCAGCAGCTTAGCTCCCATCTACGAGCAGTACTTC. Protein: CASSLAPIYEQYF.